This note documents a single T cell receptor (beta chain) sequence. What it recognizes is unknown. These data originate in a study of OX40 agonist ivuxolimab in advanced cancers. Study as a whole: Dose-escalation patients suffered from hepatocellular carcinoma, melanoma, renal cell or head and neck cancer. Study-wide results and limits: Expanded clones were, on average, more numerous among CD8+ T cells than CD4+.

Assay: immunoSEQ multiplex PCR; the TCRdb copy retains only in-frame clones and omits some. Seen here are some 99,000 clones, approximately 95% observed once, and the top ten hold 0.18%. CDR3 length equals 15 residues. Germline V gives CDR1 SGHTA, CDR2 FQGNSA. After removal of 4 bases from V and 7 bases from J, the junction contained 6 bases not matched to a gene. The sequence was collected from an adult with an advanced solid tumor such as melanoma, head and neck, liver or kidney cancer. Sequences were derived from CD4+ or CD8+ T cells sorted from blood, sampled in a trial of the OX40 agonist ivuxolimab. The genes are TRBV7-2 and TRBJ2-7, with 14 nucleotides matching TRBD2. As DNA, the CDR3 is TGTGCCAGCAGCTCCCAGACTAGCGGGAGGGGGGAGCAGTACTTC. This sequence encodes CASSSQTSGRGEQYF.